Listed below are T cell receptor beta chains from one sample, sequenced in a study of blood T cells in healthy people across ages. TCRdb reprocessed the 5' RACE reads with MiXCR, giving one entry per CDR3 protein. Of a few hundred thousand distinct CDR3 sequences detected, approximately 27% appear once; the ten largest clones hold under 20%. Input material: blood. The receptor set was obtained from a woman aged 70-85 years in good health. Both conserved end residues are part of each CDR3. The D gene is left open where the match is weak. Where a row states a size, it is once, few, many or the class of an expanded clone; other rows omit it.

V	length	D	J	size	CDR3	DNA
TRBV20-1	11	NA	TRBJ2-5	NA	CSALAPETQYF	TGCAGTGCTCTAGCGCCGGAGACCCAGTACTTC
TRBV18	15	TRBD2	TRBJ2-5	many	CASSPRLAGEETQYF	TGTGCCAGCAGCCCTCGACTAGCGGGCGAAGAGACCCAGTACTTC
TRBV6-1	14	NA	TRBJ1-3	NA	CASRRESSGNTIYF	TGTGCCAGCAGGCGAGAGAGCTCTGGAAACACCATATATTTT
TRBV7-2	17	NA	TRBJ1-3	few	CASSLQPTGLAGNTIYF	TGTGCCAGCAGCTTACAGCCGACAGGTCTGGCTGGAAACACCATATATTTT
TRBV20-1	13	NA	TRBJ2-5	NA	CSARVSDSGTQYF	TGCAGTGCTAGAGTATCAGATTCCGGGACCCAGTACTTC
TRBV28	16	NA	TRBJ1-3	NA	CASSFGGAAAGNTIYF	TGTGCCAGCAGTTTCGGGGGGGCCGCGGCTGGAAACACCATATATTTT
TRBV25-1	14	NA	TRBJ2-5	NA	CASSEWGFRETRYF	TGTGCCAGCAGTGAATGGGGGTTCCGAGAGACCCGGTACTTC
TRBV7-3	18	TRBD2	TRBJ2-5	few	CASSARGPGTTNQETQYF	TGTGCCAGCAGCGCCCGGGGTCCCGGGACTACCAACCAAGAGACCCAGTACTTC
TRBV2	14	TRBD2	TRBJ2-6	NA	CASNRGAGANVLTF	TGTGCCAGCAATCGGGGGGCTGGGGCCAACGTCCTGACTTTC
TRBV19	14	NA	TRBJ2-3	NA	CASSGARGTDTQYF	TGTGCCAGTAGTGGGGCAAGAGGCACAGATACGCAGTATTTT
TRBV7-8	14	NA	TRBJ2-7	NA	CASSLRQGGFEQYF	TGTGCCAGCAGCTTAAGGCAGGGGGGTTTCGAGCAGTACTTC
TRBV13	15	NA	TRBJ2-7	NA	CASSPGRDFSYEQYF	TGTGCCAGCAGCCCCGGCCGGGACTTCTCCTACGAGCAGTACTTC
TRBV21-1	16	NA	TRBJ2-5	NA	CASSKDPPINRETQYF	TGTGCCAGCAGCAAAGACCCCCCTATTAATCGAGAGACCCAGTACTTC
TRBV7-2	14	NA	TRBJ1-2	few	CASNRDVIRYGYTF	TGTGCCAGCAACAGGGATGTAATCCGCTATGGCTACACCTTC
TRBV20-1	17	TRBD2	TRBJ2-3	NA	CSARDPSGGLLTDTQYF	TGCAGTGCTAGAGATCCCAGCGGGGGGCTCCTCACAGATACGCAGTATTTT
TRBV7-2	15	TRBD1	TRBJ1-1	NA	CASSLQDRGVTEAFF	TGTGCCAGCAGCTTACAGGACAGGGGGGTCACTGAAGCTTTCTTT
TRBV4-2	16	NA	TRBJ2-1	once	CASSHEGYQSGDEQFF	TGTGCCAGCAGCCATGAGGGTTATCAGAGCGGCGATGAGCAGTTCTTC
TRBV6-2/TRBV6-3	12	NA	TRBJ2-1	once	CASRTGPIGPFF	TGTGCCAGCAGAACAGGGCCTATCGGTCCGTTCTTC
TRBV6-2/TRBV6-3	16	TRBD1	TRBJ2-5	NA	CASSYGFRDREETQYF	TGTGCCAGCAGTTACGGGTTTCGGGACAGGGAAGAGACCCAGTACTTC
TRBV5-1	12	NA	TRBJ2-4	few	CASSSDTDIQYF	TGCGCCAGCAGCTCCGACACGGACATTCAGTACTTC
TRBV29-1	14	NA	TRBJ2-3	many	CSVEGGLGGDTQYF	TGCAGCGTTGAAGGGGGCCTTGGGGGAGATACGCAGTATTTT
TRBV7-2	16	NA	TRBJ1-5	NA	CASSHRHGGSDQPQHF	TGTGCCAGCAGCCACCGACATGGGGGGAGTGATCAGCCCCAGCATTTT
TRBV12-3/TRBV12-4	16	NA	TRBJ1-4	few	CASSPRTTGVNEKLFF	TGTGCCAGCAGCCCACGCACGACAGGAGTTAATGAAAAACTGTTTTTT
TRBV13	17	NA	TRBJ2-5	few	CASSFSNSRGGQETQYF	TGTGCCAGCAGCTTTTCAAACTCGCGGGGAGGCCAAGAGACCCAGTACTTC
TRBV9	13	NA	TRBJ1-1	few	CASSGGGVTEAFF	TGTGCCAGCAGCGGGGGGGGTGTCACTGAAGCTTTCTTT
TRBV12-5	14	NA	TRBJ2-3	once	CASGLRLSTDTQYF	TGTGCTAGTGGTTTGAGACTAAGCACAGATACGCAGTATTTT
TRBV29-1	13	TRBD2	TRBJ2-3	NA	CSVGLAERDTQYF	TGCAGCGTTGGACTAGCAGAGAGAGATACGCAGTATTTT
TRBV15	15	TRBD2	TRBJ2-3	few	CATSASGLSTDTQYF	TGTGCCACCTCTGCCTCGGGACTATCCACAGATACGCAGTATTTT
TRBV3-1	12	NA	TRBJ1-2	NA	CASSRPNYGYTF	TGTGCCAGCAGCCGGCCTAACTATGGCTACACCTTC
TRBV6-6	17	TRBD1	TRBJ1-5	NA	CASRPEGRGGSNQPQHF	TGTGCCAGCAGACCTGAGGGCAGGGGGGGGAGCAATCAGCCCCAGCATTTT
TRBV25-1	13	NA	TRBJ1-1	NA	CASSERSGTEAFF	TGTGCCTCCAGTGAAAGGTCTGGGACTGAAGCTTTCTTT
TRBV4-3	17	NA	TRBJ1-5	NA	CASSQEFGGVGTDTQHF	TGCGCCAGCAGCCAAGAATTTGGTGGGGTGGGCACAGATACGCAGCATTTT
TRBV7-3	16	TRBD1	TRBJ1-1	NA	CASSPQGQVQNTEAFF	TGTGCCAGCAGCCCCCAAGGACAGGTTCAGAACACTGAAGCTTTCTTT